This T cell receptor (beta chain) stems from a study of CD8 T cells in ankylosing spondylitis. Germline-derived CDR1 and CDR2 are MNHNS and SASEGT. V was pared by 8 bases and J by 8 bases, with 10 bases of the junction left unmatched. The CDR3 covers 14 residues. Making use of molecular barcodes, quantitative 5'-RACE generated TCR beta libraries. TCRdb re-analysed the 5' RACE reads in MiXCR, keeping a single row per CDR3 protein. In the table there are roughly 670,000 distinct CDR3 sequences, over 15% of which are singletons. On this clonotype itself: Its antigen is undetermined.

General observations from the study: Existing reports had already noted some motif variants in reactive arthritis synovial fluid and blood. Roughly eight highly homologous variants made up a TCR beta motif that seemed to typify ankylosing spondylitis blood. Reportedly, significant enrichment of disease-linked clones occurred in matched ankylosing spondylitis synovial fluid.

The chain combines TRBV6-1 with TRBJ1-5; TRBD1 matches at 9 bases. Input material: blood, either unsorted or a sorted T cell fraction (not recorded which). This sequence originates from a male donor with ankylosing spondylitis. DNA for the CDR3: TGTGCCAGCCGCGCCGGACAGGGGCGAAAGCCCCAGCATTTT. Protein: CASRAGQGRKPQHF.